A single T cell receptor (beta chain) is shown here with its context. Its antigen is not identified. At one end the junction does not follow the germline gene, possibly because of a read error. Per the germline V gene, CDR1 is SQVTM and CDR2 is ANQGSEA. The CDR3 totals 11 residues. Though probably carrying unrecorded immune exposures, donors were nominally healthy at sampling. This record comes from a study of cytomegalovirus exposure and HLA in healthy donors. Findings and caveats of the study: In a later analysis, TCR beta V- and J-gene trimming was associated with a missense DCLRE1C variant. Sequencing artifact likely explains a cluster of highly shared sequence variants.

It was with 60 Vbeta and 13 Jbeta primers that the PCR ran. Measured with immunoSEQ multiplex PCR; TCRdb has only the in-frame clones, and not every one. The data hold roughly 150,000 clones, with roughly 80% observed a single time. The chain links TRBV29-1 to TRBJ1-1; maybe TRBD1 (5 bases). The sequencing input was PBMCs. The source of this sequence is a male donor in good health and CMV-seronegative. In DNA, the CDR3 is TGCAGCGCTGAAGACAGTTTTGAAGCTTTCTTT. Encoded protein: CSAEDSFEAFF.